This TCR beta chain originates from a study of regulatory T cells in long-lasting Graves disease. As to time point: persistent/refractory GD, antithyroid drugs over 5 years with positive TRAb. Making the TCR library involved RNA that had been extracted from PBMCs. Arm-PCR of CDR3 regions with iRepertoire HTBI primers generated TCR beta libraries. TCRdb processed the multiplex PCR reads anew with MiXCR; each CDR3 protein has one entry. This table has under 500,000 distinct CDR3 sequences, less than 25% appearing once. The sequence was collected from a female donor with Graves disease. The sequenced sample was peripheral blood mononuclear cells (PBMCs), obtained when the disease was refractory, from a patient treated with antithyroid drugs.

The DNA of the CDR3 is TGTGCCAGCAGTTGTGGCGTCGGCTACGAGCAGTACTTC. It translates to CASSCGVGYEQYF. The V gene is TRBV27, the J gene TRBJ2-7; D unclear. This CDR3 comprises 13 residues. V dropped 4 bases and J dropped 3 bases, with 10 bases sitting between them. Germline lookup yields CDR1 MNHEY and CDR2 SMNVEV (reference sequence).